Listed here are 3 T cell receptor beta chains from one sample, sequenced in a study of T-cell reconstitution after alpha-beta-depleted transplantation in children. This sample's TCRbeta library carried unique molecular identifier barcodes. MiXCR was run by TCRdb on the PCR reads, yielding one entry per CDR3 protein. Among 200,000 to 250,000 distinct CDR3 sequences listed, 9.5% to 13% were seen once. Here the sequenced sample was PBMCs, taken before TCRalphabeta/CD19-depleted stem cell transplant. These TCRs come from a child under three years old with acute myeloid leukemia, due to receive a stem cell transplant.

This clonotype was counted many times. J is TRBJ2-7 and V is TRBV11-3; TRBD2 matches 11 bases. CDR3 size: 18 residues. Germline V gives CDR1 SGHNT, CDR2 YENEEA. V shed 1 base and J 2 bases; nucleotides not matched to a gene: 10. CDR3 DNA: TGTGCCAGCAGCTTAGTGACTAGCGGGAATAAAAGGACCTACGAGCAGTACTTC. Its protein product is CASSLVTSGNKRTYEQYF.

This rearrangement joins TRBV18 to TRBJ2-3, with D unresolved. Trimming left V 3 bases short and J 5 bases short, with 6 bases between. Germline-derived CDR1 and CDR2 are KGHSH and LQKENI. The CDR3 consists of 12 residues. DNA of the CDR3: TGTGCCAGCTCACCGATAGGAGATACGCAGTATTTT. It codes for CASSPIGDTQYF.

At least ten counts were recorded for this clonotype. The chain recombines TRBV20-1 with TRBJ2-7; the D gene is possibly TRBD1 (6 bases). V was cut by 4 bases and J by 2 bases, with 9 bases left in between. The CDR3 extends over 12 amino acids. Germline V gene sequence: CDR1 DFQATT, CDR2 SNEGSKA (reference sequence). The CDR3 region has the DNA TGCAGTGCTAACAGGGACACCTACGAGCAGTACTTC. Its protein is CSANRDTYEQYF.